The 25 T cell receptor beta chains presented below share a single source sample, sequenced in a study of T cell repertoires in cytomegalovirus infection. Via MiXCR, TCRdb re-called the reads, giving one row per CDR3 protein. The sample holds 290,000 or so distinct CDR3 sequences, around 9.6% seen once. Input material: PBMCs. These receptor sequences come from a human donor in good health (CMV status not recorded). Some clones in this sample may be carry-over from other donors' samples.

This clonotype was counted ten times or more. The chain uses TRBV10-2 and TRBJ1-1; D is uncertain. V was pared by 9 bases and J by 3 bases, with 8 bases between. Germline CDR1 WSHSY, CDR2 SAAADI. The CDR3 covers 11 residues. The CDR3 DNA follows: TGCGCCAGTGCAGATTACACTGAAGCTTTCTTT. Translation gives CASADYTEAFF.

This clonotype was observed many times. V and J are TRBV6-1 and TRBJ2-7; 10 positions match TRBD1. V lost 5 bases, J lost 4 bases, and 5 bases stayed unmatched. The germline CDR1 and CDR2 sequences are MNHNS and SASEGT. The CDR3 has 14 amino acids. In DNA form, the CDR3 reads TGTGCCAGCAGTACGGGACAGGGGTCTTACGAGCAGTACGTC. It codes for CASSTGQGSYEQYV.

The J gene is TRBJ1-5, the V gene TRBV6-6; no clear D. CDR1 is MNHNY and CDR2 is SVGAGI in the germline V gene (reference sequence). V lost 7 bases and J 3 bases, leaving 16 bases between the germline ends. The CDR3 is 15 amino acids. In DNA form, the CDR3 reads TGTGCCAGCACCGACCCTAGTCCTTCCAATCAGCCCCAGCATTTT. Amino acids: CASTDPSPSNQPQHF.

This clonotype has only a few counts. This chain's CDR3 is CASSYAYRRSTGELFF. The CDR3 DNA follows: TGTGCCAGCAGTTACGCCTACCGGCGGAGCACCGGGGAGCTGTTTTTT. J is TRBJ2-2 and V is TRBV6-5; D is unresolved. The ends were cut back, 2 bases at V and 4 bases at J, with 14 bases in the middle. The CDR3 contains 16 residues. Per germline, CDR1 MNHEY and CDR2 SVGAGI.

V and J are TRBV5-1 and TRBJ1-1, with a tentative D call TRBD1 (5 bases). The length of the CDR3 is 13 residues. Germline CDR1 and CDR2: SGHRS and YFSETQ. V shed 4 bases and J shed 7 bases, with 14 bases lying between them. This chain's CDR3 is CASSPTEVNEAFF. The CDR3 nucleotides read TGCGCCAGCAGCCCGACAGAGGTCAATGAAGCTTTCTTT.

This clonotype has ten or more counts. V and J are TRBV12-3 or TRBV12-4 and TRBJ1-4, with no clear D. There are 15 residues in the CDR3. V gave up 5 bases and J gave up 4 bases, with 14 bases separating them. CDR3 amino acids: CASSLGGSGNEKLFF. The CDR3 DNA reads TGTGCCAGCAGTCTTGGAGGGTCTGGTAATGAAAAACTGTTTTTT.

This clonotype came up many times. The rearrangement uses TRBV15 and TRBJ2-5, with D perhaps TRBD2 (5 bases). Per the germline V gene, CDR1 is LNHNV and CDR2 is YYDKDF (reference sequence). This CDR3 contains 12 residues. Trimming took off 3 bases at V and 5 bases at J, with 7 bases between the two ends. This chain's CDR3 is CATSRTGETQYF. DNA of the CDR3: TGTGCCACCAGCAGGACGGGGGAGACCCAGTACTTC.

V is TRBV6-6 and J is TRBJ1-4, with a tentative D call TRBD1 (6 bases). The CDR3 consists of 15 residues. The germline gives CDR1 MNHNY, CDR2 SVGAGI (reference sequence). V was trimmed by 1 base and J by 7 bases, leaving 13 bases between them. CDR3 in amino acids: CASSYLGGASEKLFF. In nucleotides, the CDR3 is TGTGCCAGCAGTTACTTGGGGGGCGCGAGTGAAAAACTGTTTTTT.

This clonotype was observed many times. The V gene is TRBV6-5, the J gene TRBJ2-1; 7 bases agree with TRBD2. Germline loops: CDR1 MNHEY, CDR2 SVGAGI. This CDR3 is built from 14 residues. Unmatched junction bases numbered 4, after V lost 7 bases and J lost 1 base. The CDR3 loop reads CASKRGESYNEQFF. The CDR3 coding sequence is TGTGCCAGCAAACGGGGGGAATCCTACAATGAGCAGTTCTTC.

The V and J genes are TRBV5-1 and TRBJ2-3, with 8 bases identical to TRBD2. Germline CDR1 reads SGHRS; CDR2 reads YFSETQ. The CDR3 runs 16 residues. V lost 4 bases, J lost 0 bases, and 7 bases stayed unmatched. CDR3 protein: CASSRSGGSSTDTQYF. The CDR3 coding sequence is TGCGCCAGCAGCAGGAGCGGGGGTTCTAGCACAGATACGCAGTATTTT.

J is TRBJ2-1 and V is TRBV20-1; tentative D call: TRBD2 (5 bases). CDR1 is DFQATT, CDR2 SNEGSKA, per germline (reference sequence). CDR3 length: 14 residues. With 1 base removed from V and 4 bases from J, the gap between germline ends came to 11 bases. CDR3 nucleotide sequence: TGCAGTGCTAGAGGCCCTGGACTGTACAATGAGCAGTTCTTC. It yields the protein CSARGPGLYNEQFF.

This clonotype appeared many times. The chain is built from TRBV12-3 or TRBV12-4 and TRBJ2-2; 10 positions match TRBD2. This CDR3 has 15 amino acids. J was trimmed by 3 bases and V by 4 bases; bases with no gene match: 2. Written as DNA, the CDR3 is TGTGCCAGCAGTTCGAGCGGGGGGGACACCGGGGAGCTGTTTTTT. This translates into CASSSSGGDTGELFF.

This clonotype was counted many times. The chain recombines TRBV4-1 with TRBJ2-2, with a tentative D call TRBD2 (6 bases). The V end was cut by 4 bases, the J end by 5 bases, with 14 bases between. Germline V gene lookup returns CDR1 MGHRA and CDR2 YSYEKL. There are 15 residues in the CDR3. For the CDR3, the DNA is TGCGCCAGCAGCCCCTCCGGGACTTTGACCGGGGAGCTGTTTTTT. Translated, it gives CASSPSGTLTGELFF.

This clonotype was found many times. The chain joins TRBV20-1 to TRBJ2-3; TRBD1 agrees at 8 bases. Per the germline V gene, CDR1 is DFQATT and CDR2 is SNEGSKA (reference sequence). This CDR3 is 14 amino acids long. Unmatched junction bases numbered 4, after V lost 5 bases and J lost 0 bases. The CDR3 region is CSAEYRGSTDTQYF. Here the CDR3 DNA reads TGCAGTGCTGAATACAGGGGGAGCACAGATACGCAGTATTTT.

The chain joins TRBV14 to TRBJ2-6; TRBD1 matches at 8 bases. The CDR3 contains 14 residues. Germline assignment: CDR1 SGHDN and CDR2 FVKESK. Unmatched junction bases numbered 4, after V lost 9 bases and J lost 3 bases. CDR3 amino acids: CARDRVVGANVLTF. CDR3 nucleotides: TGTGCCAGGGACAGGGTAGTTGGGGCCAACGTCCTGACTTTC.

This clonotype was counted at least ten times. This chain joins TRBV28 and TRBJ1-1; the match to TRBD1 covers 11 bases. The V segment lost 6 bases and the J segment 7 bases; nucleotides outside the gene matches: 10. CDR1 is MDHEN, CDR2 SYDVKM, per germline. The CDR3 contains 15 residues. CDR3 residues: CASSLPGTGGLEAFF. For the CDR3, the DNA is TGTGCCAGCAGCCTCCCCGGGACAGGGGGTCTTGAAGCTTTCTTT.

This clonotype was seen ten or more times. The chain combines TRBV5-1 with TRBJ2-7, with TRBD1 identical over 7 bases. V was pared by 0 bases and J by 0 bases, with 3 bases of the junction left unmatched. Germline values: CDR1 SGHRS, CDR2 YFSETQ. This CDR3 contains 15 residues. The DNA for the CDR3 is TGCGCCAGCAGCTTGGAACAGGGGAGCTCCTACGAGCAGTACGTC. This sequence encodes CASSLEQGSSYEQYV.

This clonotype came up many times. This chain joins TRBV7-2 and TRBJ1-6; 7 nucleotides line up with TRBD1. This CDR3 region has 14 residues. The J segment lost 7 bases and the V segment lost 3 bases, leaving 3 bases of the junction unmatched. Germline-derived CDR1 and CDR2 are SGHTA and FQGNSA. The CDR3 sequence: CASSLTGQNSPLHF. CDR3 nucleotide sequence: TGTGCCAGCAGCTTGACAGGGCAAAATTCACCCCTCCACTTT. Variable domain in full (rest from reference TRBV7-2 and TRBJ1-6): GAGVSQSPSNKVTEKGKDVELRCDPISGHTALYWYRQSLGQGLEFLIYFQGNSAPDKSGLPSDRFSAERTGGSVSTLTIQRTQQEDSAVYLCASSLTGQNSPLHFGNGTRLTVT.

The V and J genes are TRBV6-5 and TRBJ1-1, with a tentative D call TRBD1 (5 bases). Germline V lookup: CDR1 MNHEY, CDR2 SVGAGI. V lost 5 bases to trimming and J lost 4 bases, with 17 bases between them. The CDR3 has 15 amino acids. The CDR3 is CASSAQAGSFTEAFF. CDR3 DNA sequence: TGTGCCAGCAGTGCGCAAGCAGGGTCCTTCACTGAAGCTTTCTTT.

This clonotype has at least ten counts. This chain joins TRBV7-2 and TRBJ2-7; perhaps TRBD2 as D (5 bases). The CDR3 has 13 amino acids. Germline lookup yields CDR1 SGHTA and CDR2 FQGNSA. Trimming took 4 bases from V and 4 from J, leaving 11 bases between them. The CDR3 protein is CASSSAPGYEQYV. For the CDR3, the DNA is TGTGCCAGCAGCTCCGCTCCGGGGTACGAGCAGTACGTC.

This clonotype was detected ten times or more. The rearrangement uses TRBV7-9 and TRBJ2-1; 9 bases align to TRBD1. Per germline, CDR1 SEHNR and CDR2 FQNEAQ (reference sequence). V dropped 2 bases and J dropped 0; count of bases not matched to a gene: 8. The CDR3 covers 18 residues. The CDR3, as DNA: TGTGCCAGCAGCTTATGGGGGACAGGGCAAAGCTCCTACAATGAGCAGTTCTTC. The encoded protein is CASSLWGTGQSSYNEQFF.

This clonotype was seen many times. The CDR3 sequence: CASSPGRENTEAFF. The CDR3 nucleotides are TGTGCCAGCAGTCCCGGACGGGAGAACACTGAAGCTTTCTTT. The chain employs TRBV7-9 and TRBJ1-1; D remains ambiguous. CDR3 length equals 14 residues. The germline CDR1 and CDR2 sequences are SEHNR and FQNEAQ (reference sequence). Trimming removed 6 bases from V and 1 base from J, with 12 bases in between.

The chain carries TRBV18 and TRBJ2-2, with D possibly being TRBD1 or TRBD2 (6 bases each). Per the germline V gene, CDR1 is KGHSH and CDR2 is LQKENI. The CDR3 is 17 residues long. Trimming removed 3 bases at V and 7 bases at J, with 21 bases between. The CDR3 loop is CASSPGDFRGYSGELFF. The CDR3 nucleotides are TGTGCCAGCTCACCCGGGGACTTCAGGGGCTACAGCGGGGAGCTGTTTTTT.

The chain has TRBV10-3 and TRBJ2-1; 14 bases fit TRBD2. The germline CDR1 and CDR2 sequences are ENHRY and SYGVKD. This CDR3 has 17 residues. Trimming removed 4 bases from V and 0 bases from J; junction bases left unmatched: 2. CDR3 sequence: CAISGLAGGSSYNEQFF. As DNA, the CDR3 is TGTGCCATCAGTGGACTAGCGGGGGGGAGCTCCTACAATGAGCAGTTCTTC.

The count of this clonotype is one. The chain has TRBV5-4 and TRBJ2-1; possibly TRBD1 or TRBD2 for D (9 bases each). This CDR3 region has 19 residues. Trimming took off 0 bases at V and 7 bases at J, with 26 bases between the two ends. Per the germline V gene, CDR1 is SGHNT and CDR2 is YYREEE (reference sequence). The CDR3 is CASSLGGQGMIAGDNEQFF. The CDR3 DNA follows: TGTGCCAGCAGCTTGGGAGGACAGGGGATGATAGCGGGGGATAATGAGCAGTTCTTC. Full variable domain (remainder filled in from reference TRBV5-4 and TRBJ2-1): ETGVTQSPTHLIKTRGQQVTLRCSSQSGHNTVSWYQQALGQGPQFIFQYYREEENGRGNFPPRFSGLQFPNYSSELNVNALELDDSALYLCASSLGGQGMIAGDNEQFFGPGTRLTVL.